The T cell receptor beta chain described here comes from a study of blood T cell repertoires in COVID-19. Study context: Italy, Spain and the United States were the sources of the convalescent and acute COVID-19 samples. Sources were T cells, B-cell-depleted T cells, or PBMCs; the material itself was cDNA or gDNA.

The CDR3 totals 15 residues. With 9 bases removed from V and 7 bases from J, the gap between germline ends came to 25 bases. This clone was observed a handful of times. The protocol was immunoSEQ multiplex PCR, while the TCRdb copy is restricted to in-frame clones and leaves out a portion. The sample has some 180,000 clones; roughly 76% are singletons. This TCR was recovered from a woman aged 35 to 49 with COVID-19, enrolled during active disease. Material: peripheral blood. V and J are TRBV5-3 and TRBJ1-1; D is perhaps TRBD1 (5 bases). TRBV5-3 is an ORF, and what it does is uncertain. The CDR3 loop reads CAIPGLPIGGREAFF. For the CDR3, the DNA is TGTGCCATACCGGGACTCCCGATCGGGGGTCGTGAAGCTTTCTTT.